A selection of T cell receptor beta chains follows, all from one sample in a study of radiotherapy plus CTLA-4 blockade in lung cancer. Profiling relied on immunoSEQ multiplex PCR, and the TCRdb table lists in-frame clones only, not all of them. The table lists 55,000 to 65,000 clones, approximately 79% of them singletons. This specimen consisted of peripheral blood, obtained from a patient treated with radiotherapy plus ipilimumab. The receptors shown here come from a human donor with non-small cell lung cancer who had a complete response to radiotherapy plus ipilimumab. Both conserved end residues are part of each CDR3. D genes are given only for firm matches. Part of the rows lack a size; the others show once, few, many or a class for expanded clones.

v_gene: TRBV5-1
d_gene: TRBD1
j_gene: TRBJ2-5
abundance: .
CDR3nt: TGCGCCAGCAGCGTAGAACAGGGGGCTCTCGGGGAGACCCAGTACTTC
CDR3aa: CASSVEQGALGETQYF

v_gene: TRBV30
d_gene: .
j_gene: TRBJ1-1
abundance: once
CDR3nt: TGTGCCTGGTATACAATGAACACTGAAGCTTTCTTT
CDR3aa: CAWYTMNTEAFF

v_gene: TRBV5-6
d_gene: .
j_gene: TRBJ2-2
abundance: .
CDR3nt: TGTGCCAGCAGCTTCAGGGTAAACACCGGGGAGCTGTTTTTT
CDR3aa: CASSFRVNTGELFF

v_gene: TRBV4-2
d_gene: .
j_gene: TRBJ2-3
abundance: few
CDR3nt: TGTGCCAGCAGCCAGGACTCAACGGCGGATACGCAGTATTTT
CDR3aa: CASSQDSTADTQYF

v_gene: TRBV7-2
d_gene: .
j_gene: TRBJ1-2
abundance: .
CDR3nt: TGTGCCAGCAGCTTTTTGAGAGACTATGGCTACACCTTC
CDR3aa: CASSFLRDYGYTF

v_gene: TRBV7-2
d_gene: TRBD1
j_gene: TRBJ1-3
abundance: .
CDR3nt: TGTGCCAGCACCCTTAACGTGGGGACAGGGGGAAACACCATATATTTT
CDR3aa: CASTLNVGTGGNTIYF

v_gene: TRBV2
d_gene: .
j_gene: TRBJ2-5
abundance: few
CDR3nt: TGTGCCAGCACGAGGGGGCAAGAGACCCAGTACTTC
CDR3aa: CASTRGQETQYF

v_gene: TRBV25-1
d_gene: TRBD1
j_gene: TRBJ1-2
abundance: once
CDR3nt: TGTGCCAGCAGTGCACAGGGGTATGGCTACACCTTC
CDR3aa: CASSAQGYGYTF

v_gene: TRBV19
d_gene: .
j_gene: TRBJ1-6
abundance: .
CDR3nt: TGTGCCAGTAGGGACTCAGGAACTCGCTGGAATTCACCCCTCCACTTT
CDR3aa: CASRDSGTRWNSPLHF

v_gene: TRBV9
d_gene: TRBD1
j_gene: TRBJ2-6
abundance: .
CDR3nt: TGTGCCAGCAGCCCGGGACAGGGCCCGACCTCTGGGGCCAACGTCCTGACTTTC
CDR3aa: CASSPGQGPTSGANVLTF

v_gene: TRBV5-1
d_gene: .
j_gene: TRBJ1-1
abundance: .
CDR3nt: TGCGCCAGCAGCCACTCGGACAGTACCCAATCTTCTGAAGCTTTCTTT
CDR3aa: CASSHSDSTQSSEAFF

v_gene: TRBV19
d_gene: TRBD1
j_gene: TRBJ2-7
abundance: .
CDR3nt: TGTGCCAGTAGTAGGACAGGGTTATTCTACGAGCAGTACTTC
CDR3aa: CASSRTGLFYEQYF

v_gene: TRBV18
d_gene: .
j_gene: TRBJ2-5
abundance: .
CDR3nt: TGTGCCAGCTCACCGGAGCGGGAGACCCAGTACTTC
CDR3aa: CASSPERETQYF

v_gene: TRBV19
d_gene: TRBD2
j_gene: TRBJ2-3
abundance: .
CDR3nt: TGTGCCAGTAGTGGGACTAGCGGGAGGTTTACAGATACGCAGTATTTT
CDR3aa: CASSGTSGRFTDTQYF

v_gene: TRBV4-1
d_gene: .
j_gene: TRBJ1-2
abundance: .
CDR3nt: TGCGCCAGCAGCCAGAACCAGGCTACTAACTATGGCTACACCTTC
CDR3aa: CASSQNQATNYGYTF

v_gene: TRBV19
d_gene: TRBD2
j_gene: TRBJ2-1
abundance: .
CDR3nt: TGTGCCAGTAGTCAGCGGGGCGGGGCCTACAATGAGCAGTTCTTC
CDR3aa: CASSQRGGAYNEQFF

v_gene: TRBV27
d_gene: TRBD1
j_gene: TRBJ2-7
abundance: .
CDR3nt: TGTGCCAGCAGTTTCTCCGGGACAGGGGTGTCCTACGAGCAGTACTTC
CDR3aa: CASSFSGTGVSYEQYF

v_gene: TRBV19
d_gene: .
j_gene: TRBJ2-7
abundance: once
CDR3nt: TGTGCCAGTAGTATTGTCCAGGGGAGCTCCTACGAGCAGTACTTC
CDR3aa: CASSIVQGSSYEQYF

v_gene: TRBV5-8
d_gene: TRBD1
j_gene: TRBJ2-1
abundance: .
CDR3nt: TGTGCCAGCAGCTTGGCTATCTGGTGGGGACAGGGTGATGACAATGAGCAGTTCTTC
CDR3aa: CASSLAIWWGQGDDNEQFF

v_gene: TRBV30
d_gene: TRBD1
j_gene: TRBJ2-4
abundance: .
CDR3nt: TGTGCCTGGAGTCCCGGGACAGTCCTAGCCAAAAACATTCAGTACTTC
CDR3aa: CAWSPGTVLAKNIQYF

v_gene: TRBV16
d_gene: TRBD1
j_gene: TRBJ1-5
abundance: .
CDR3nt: TGTGCCAGCAGCAACGGTCTGGGGAAGACAGGGCCCCGCAATCAGCCCCAGCATTTT
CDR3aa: CASSNGLGKTGPRNQPQHF

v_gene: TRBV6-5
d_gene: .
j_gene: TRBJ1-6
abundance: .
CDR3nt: TGTGCCAGCAGCGCTGGCCCCTATAATTCACCCCTCCACTTT
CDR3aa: CASSAGPYNSPLHF

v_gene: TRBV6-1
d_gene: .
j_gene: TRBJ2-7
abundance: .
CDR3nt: TGTGCCAGCAGACAAACAGGGTCCTACGAGCAGTACTTC
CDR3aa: CASRQTGSYEQYF

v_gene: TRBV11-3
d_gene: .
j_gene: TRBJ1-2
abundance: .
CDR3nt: TGTGCCAGCAGGAGGGTCGGGAACTATGGCTACACCTTC
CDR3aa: CASRRVGNYGYTF

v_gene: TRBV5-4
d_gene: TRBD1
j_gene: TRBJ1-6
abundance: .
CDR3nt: TGTGCCAGCAGCCTAGGGACAGCCCACAATTCACCCCTCCACTTT
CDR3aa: CASSLGTAHNSPLHF

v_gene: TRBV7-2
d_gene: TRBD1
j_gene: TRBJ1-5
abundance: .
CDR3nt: TGTGCCAGCAGTTACGACAGGGGAAGTAATCAGCCCCAGCATTTT
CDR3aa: CASSYDRGSNQPQHF

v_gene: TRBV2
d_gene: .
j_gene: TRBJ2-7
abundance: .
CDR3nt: TGTGCCAGCAGGTTACTAGCCTACGAGCAGTACTTC
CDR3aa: CASRLLAYEQYF

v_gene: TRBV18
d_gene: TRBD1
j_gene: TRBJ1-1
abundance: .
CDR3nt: TGTGCCAGCCCACCACGGACAGGTTTTACTGAAGCTTTCTTT
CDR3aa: CASPPRTGFTEAFF

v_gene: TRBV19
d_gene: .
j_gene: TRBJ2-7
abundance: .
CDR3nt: TGTGCCAGTAGTATAGAATCGGCACTGTCGGACTCTCGGAGAGAGCAGTACTTC
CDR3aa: CASSIESALSDSRREQYF

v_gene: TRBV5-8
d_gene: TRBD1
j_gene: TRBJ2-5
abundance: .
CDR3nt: TGTGCCAGCAGCTTGGGGGACAGGGGGCAGACCCAGTACTTC
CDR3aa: CASSLGDRGQTQYF

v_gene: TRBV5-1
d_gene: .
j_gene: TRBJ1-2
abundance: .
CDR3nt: TGCGCCAGCAGCCCCGAGACACGGGATCTGAGCTACACCTTC
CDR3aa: CASSPETRDLSYTF

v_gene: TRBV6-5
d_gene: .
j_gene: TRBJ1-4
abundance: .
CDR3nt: TGTGCCACATTATCCAGGGAAAAACTGTTTTTT
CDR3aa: CATLSREKLFF

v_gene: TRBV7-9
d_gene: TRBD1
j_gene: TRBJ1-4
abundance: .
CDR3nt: TGTGCCAGCAGCATGAGGGGGCCAACTAATGAAAAACTGTTTTTT
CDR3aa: CASSMRGPTNEKLFF

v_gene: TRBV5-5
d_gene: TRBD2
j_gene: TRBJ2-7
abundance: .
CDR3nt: TGTGCCAGCAGCTCCAAGCAGACTAGCGGGAGCTACGAGCAGTACTTC
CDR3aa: CASSSKQTSGSYEQYF

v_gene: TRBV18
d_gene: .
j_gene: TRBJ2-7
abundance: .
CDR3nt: TGTGCCAGCTCCCTCGAGAAATTGCAGGACGAGCAGTACTTC
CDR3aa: CASSLEKLQDEQYF

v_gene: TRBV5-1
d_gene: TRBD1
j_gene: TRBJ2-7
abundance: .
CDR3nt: TGCGCCAGCAGCTCCTCGGACAGGGGGCCCTACGAGCAGTACTTC
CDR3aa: CASSSSDRGPYEQYF

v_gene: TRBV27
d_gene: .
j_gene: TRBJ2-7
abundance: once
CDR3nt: TGTGCCAGCAGTTATCGGCCCGGCGGGCCCTACGAGCAGTACTTC
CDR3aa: CASSYRPGGPYEQYF

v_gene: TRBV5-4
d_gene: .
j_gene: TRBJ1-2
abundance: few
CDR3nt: TGTGCCAGCAGTTGGGGAGAGGGTGGCTACACCTTC
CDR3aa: CASSWGEGGYTF

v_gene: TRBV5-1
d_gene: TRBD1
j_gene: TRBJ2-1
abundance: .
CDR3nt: TGCGCCAGCAGCTTGGCCCCGGGGACAGGGAACAATGAGCAGTTCTTC
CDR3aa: CASSLAPGTGNNEQFF

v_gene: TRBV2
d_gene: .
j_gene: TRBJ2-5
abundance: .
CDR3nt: TGTGCCAGCAGTGAACGGGGGGCGGTGGGGACCCAGTACTTC
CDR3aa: CASSERGAVGTQYF

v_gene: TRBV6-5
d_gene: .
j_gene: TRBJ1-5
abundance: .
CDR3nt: TGTGCCAGCAGTTACTCGGGGGGGAATCAGCCCCAGCATTTT
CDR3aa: CASSYSGGNQPQHF

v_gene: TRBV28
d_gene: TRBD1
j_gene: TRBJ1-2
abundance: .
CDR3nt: TGTGCCAGCACCGGACAGGGGAGGGACTATGGCTACACCTTC
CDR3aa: CASTGQGRDYGYTF

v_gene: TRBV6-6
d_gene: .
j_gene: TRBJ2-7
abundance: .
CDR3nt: TGTGCCAGCAGTTCCAGGTTCACGGGAGTCGGCGAGCAGTACTTC
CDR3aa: CASSSRFTGVGEQYF

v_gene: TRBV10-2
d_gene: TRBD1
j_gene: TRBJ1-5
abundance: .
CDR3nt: TGCGCCAGCAGCCAGACAGGGTCTAGCAATCAGCCCCAGCATTTT
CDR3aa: CASSQTGSSNQPQHF

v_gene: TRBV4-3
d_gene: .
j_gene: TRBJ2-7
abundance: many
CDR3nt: TGCGCCAGCAGCCAAGATAAAGAGCAGACAGTCTACGAGCAGTACTTC
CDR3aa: CASSQDKEQTVYEQYF

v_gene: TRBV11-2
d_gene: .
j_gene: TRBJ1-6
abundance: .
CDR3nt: TGTGCCAGCGGCAACAATTCCCCCCTCCACTTT
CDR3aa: CASGNNSPLHF

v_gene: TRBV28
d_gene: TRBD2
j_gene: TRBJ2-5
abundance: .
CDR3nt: TGTGCCAGCAGTTTAGGAGGACTAGCGAGCCAAGAGACCCAGTACTTC
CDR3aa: CASSLGGLASQETQYF

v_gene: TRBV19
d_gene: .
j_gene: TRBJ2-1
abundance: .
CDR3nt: TGTGCCAGTAGTATAGCCCGACAGCGCTCCTACAATGAGCAGTTCTTC
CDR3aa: CASSIARQRSYNEQFF

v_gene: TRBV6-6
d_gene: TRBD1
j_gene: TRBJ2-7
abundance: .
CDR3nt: TGTGCCAGCAGCCACTCCGGGACAGGGGGCAGCTACGAGCAGTACTTC
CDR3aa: CASSHSGTGGSYEQYF

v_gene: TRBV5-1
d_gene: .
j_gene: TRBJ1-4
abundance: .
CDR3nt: TGCGCCAGCAGCTTGGGGGCTGGCTCTAATGAAAAACTGTTTTTT
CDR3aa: CASSLGAGSNEKLFF